This TCR beta chain originates from a study of T cells in Graves' hyperthyroidism and ophthalmopathy (dated by TCRdb to about 2019). About the full investigation: Peripheral blood was sampled at the time of initial diagnosis, prior to any treatment. A discovery cohort of roughly 96 patients, about 40 with Graves' ophthalmopathy and over 55 with stable Graves' hyperthyroidism, was used to find distinguishing TCR V-J signatures. Prospective prediction of ophthalmopathy was tested in an independent validation cohort of 18 to 20 hyperthyroidism patients and 15 to 17 patients who later progressed to ophthalmopathy. The 90 or so discovery patients were randomly split 7:3 into training and test sets. The study also compared thyroid tissue and blood T-cell repertoires from more than 5 Graves' hyperthyroidism patients. After sampling, hyperthyroidism patients received methimazole starting at 30 mg daily, and ophthalmopathy patients received high-dose intravenous methylprednisolone. TCR Vbeta CDR3 sequencing of some 140 peripheral blood samples (about 45 ophthalmopathy, 70 to 85 hyperthyroidism and approximately 17 progressor patients) is reported in the paper.

This clonotype was observed a handful of times. What this receptor recognizes is not known. No base quality values were provided; no much bigger clone lies one nucleotide off. From the cysteine through the phenylalanine, the CDR3 covers 13 amino acids. The read is trimmed to its CDR3 DNA, 39 bases read in frame from base 1. The germline V gene (reference sequence) gives CDR1 as MNHEY and CDR2 as SMNVEV. V is cut by 3 bases and J by 8 bases, and the space between the germline ends is 14 bases. The TCR beta CDR3 regions were amplified from the RNA transcripts. For the first round of RT-PCR on the TCR CDR3, the HTBI primer set was used together with the Qiagen OneStep RT-PCR kit. Libraries were constructed in a second round of multiplex PCR, after which size selection and purification were performed. Libraries were sequenced paired-end with 100 bp reads on an Illumina HiSeq2000. The paper's processing steps were these. SOAPnuke was used to process the raw data, throwing out any read that contained adapters or uncalled bases, had a mean Phred below 15, or lacked an exact constant-primer or identifier match. High-quality paired reads were merged with COPE v1.2.5, and unique nucleotide sequences were defined as clonotypes. MiTCR v1.1 was used to align clonotypes to the IMGT TRBV, TRBD and TRBJ reference segments. Analysis was restricted to V-J combinations with a frequency above 0.0001, which covered 98% to 99.2% of repertoires. A TCS score was defined as the ratio between F50 (clonal expansion) and ExV (chaos), using BLOSUM62-based TCRdist between CDR3 peptides within each V-J. Welch's t-statistics and random forest reduced around 520 V-J features to roughly 13, which were used in a naive Bayes classifier (R e1071). The public reads were quality trimmed at Q25 with fastp and then assembled into clones with MiXCR by TCRdb, keeping productive beta chains. Each entry is one CDR3 protein sequence, shown with its most common DNA and genes. The V and J calls and clone size come from TCRdb's table, not from the authors' own analysis. In this sample the table shows around 340,000 distinct CDR3 sequences, about 15% of which occur a single time. The top ten hold approximately 35% of the sample.

A patient counted as having stable Graves' hyperthyroidism if no progression to ophthalmopathy occurred over 18 months of follow-up. The hyperthyroidism patients were between 18 and 65 years old and newly diagnosed, with a disease duration of less than 2 months. Patients with uncontrolled infections, other autoimmune diseases, pregnancy or lactation were excluded. Diagnoses were based on clinical symptoms, serum thyroxine and TRAb, thyroid ultrasound and orbital computed tomography. Ficoll-Paque density gradient centrifugation was used to isolate PBMCs from around 10 ml of fresh peripheral blood. Total RNA was extracted using Trizol reagent, and RNA quality was assessed on an Agilent 2100 Bioanalyzer. On the study overall, not on this receptor specifically: In validation, the model predicted progression to ophthalmopathy with roughly 66% sensitivity and 72% to 85% specificity, a median of around 6.6 months before onset. Ophthalmopathy was separated from stable hyperthyroidism by a 13 V-J signature model, with 87.88% sensitivity and roughly 81% specificity obtained in cross-validation and 80%/75% obtained in testing. Most expanded thyroid clonotypes (frequency above 0.001) were also found in blood, which suggests that blood repertoires may mirror thyroid immune responses. Sample size was not statistically predetermined, and investigators were not blinded to group allocation.

Sequencing was carried out using blood. The sequence was collected from a man aged 25-45 years with Graves' hyperthyroidism. The chain couples TRBV27 to TRBJ2-7, with the D segment identity uncertain. The CDR3 protein is CASSLGSSRQQYF. The bases are TGTGCCAGCAGTTTGGGTAGTAGTAGACAGCAGTACTTC.